This T cell receptor beta chain came from a study of CD8+CD57+ T cells in acquired aplastic anemia. Study overall: For CD4+ cells, healthy donors had an average of roughly 9.8 million reads.

In germline, CDR1 is SGHVS, CDR2 FNYEAQ. This CDR3 has 13 amino acids. The J segment lost 3 bases and the V segment lost 4 bases, leaving 3 bases of the junction unmatched. Profiling of TCR beta VDJ combinations and CDR3 sequences used genomic DNA as template. Using its own MiXCR run on the reads, TCRdb lists one record per CDR3 protein. Altogether some 64,000 distinct CDR3 sequences are present, 55% being singletons, with the ten largest covering about 2.5%. The rearrangement uses TRBV7-6 and TRBJ2-7; 7 bases fit TRBD2. Sequencing input: sorted CD4+, CD8+, or CD8+CD57+ T cells (not recorded which) from PBMCs. The TCR sequence derives from a human donor in good health, serving as a control. The CDR3 is CASSSGLNYEQYF. DNA for the CDR3: TGTGCCAGCAGCTCGGGACTAAACTACGAGCAGTACTTC.